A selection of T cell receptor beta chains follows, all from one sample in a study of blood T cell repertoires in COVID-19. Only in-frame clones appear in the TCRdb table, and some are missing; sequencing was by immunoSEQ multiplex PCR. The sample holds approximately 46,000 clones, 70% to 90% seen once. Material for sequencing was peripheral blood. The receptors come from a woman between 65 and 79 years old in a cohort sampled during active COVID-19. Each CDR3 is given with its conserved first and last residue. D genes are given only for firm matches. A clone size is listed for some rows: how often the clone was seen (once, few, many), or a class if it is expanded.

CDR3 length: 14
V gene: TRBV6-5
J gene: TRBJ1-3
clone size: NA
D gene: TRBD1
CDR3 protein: CASSSVTGSDTIYF
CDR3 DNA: TGTGCCAGCAGTTCCGTGACAGGGAGCGACACCATATATTTT

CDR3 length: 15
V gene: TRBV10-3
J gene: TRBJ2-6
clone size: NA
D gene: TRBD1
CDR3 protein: CATRQGADGANVLTF
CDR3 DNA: TGTGCCACAAGACAGGGGGCAGATGGGGCCAACGTCCTGACTTTC

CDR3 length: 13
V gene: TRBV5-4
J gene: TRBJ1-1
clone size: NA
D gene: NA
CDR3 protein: CASSLAGNTEAFF
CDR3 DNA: TGTGCCAGCAGCTTGGCAGGCAACACTGAAGCTTTCTTT

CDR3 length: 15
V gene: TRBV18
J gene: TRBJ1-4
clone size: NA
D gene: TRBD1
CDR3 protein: CASSPQDRGGEKLFF
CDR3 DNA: TGTGCCAGCTCACCACAAGACAGGGGAGGCGAAAAACTGTTTTTT

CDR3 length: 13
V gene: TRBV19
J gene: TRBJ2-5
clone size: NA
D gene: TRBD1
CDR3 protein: CATQQGTGETQYF
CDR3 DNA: TGTGCCACCCAACAGGGGACGGGGGAGACCCAGTACTTC

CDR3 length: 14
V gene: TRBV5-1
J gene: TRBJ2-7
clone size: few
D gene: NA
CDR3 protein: CASRYEISAYEQYF
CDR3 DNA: TGCGCCAGCAGGTACGAGATTAGCGCCTACGAGCAGTACTTC

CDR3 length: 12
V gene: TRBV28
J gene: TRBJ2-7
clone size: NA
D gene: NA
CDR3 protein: CASTLGSYEQYF
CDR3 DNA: TGTGCCAGCACACTAGGGAGCTACGAGCAGTACTTC

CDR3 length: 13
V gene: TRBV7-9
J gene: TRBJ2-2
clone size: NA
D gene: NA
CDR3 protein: CASSLTGTGELFF
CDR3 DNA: TGTGCCAGCAGCTTAACGGGCACCGGGGAGCTGTTTTTT

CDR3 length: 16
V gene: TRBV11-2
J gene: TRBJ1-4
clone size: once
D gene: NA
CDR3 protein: CASSSGGGTTNEKLFF
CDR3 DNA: TGTGCCAGCAGCTCAGGCGGGGGTACGACTAATGAAAAACTGTTTTTT

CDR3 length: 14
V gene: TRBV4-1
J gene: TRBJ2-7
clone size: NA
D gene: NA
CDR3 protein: CASSQGGTVYEQYF
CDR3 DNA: TGCGCCAGCAGCCAAGGCGGGACAGTCTACGAGCAGTACTTC

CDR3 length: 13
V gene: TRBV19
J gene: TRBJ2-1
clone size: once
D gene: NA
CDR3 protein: CASSIGQVGEQFF
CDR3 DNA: TGTGCCAGTAGTATAGGCCAGGTCGGTGAGCAGTTCTTC

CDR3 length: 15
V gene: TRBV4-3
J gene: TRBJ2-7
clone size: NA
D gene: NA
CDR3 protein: CASSQGPDGTYEQYF
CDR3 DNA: TGCGCCAGCAGCCAAGGTCCCGACGGGACCTACGAGCAGTACTTC

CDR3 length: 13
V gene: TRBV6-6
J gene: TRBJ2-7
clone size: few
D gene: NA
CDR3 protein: CASSLTARYEQYF
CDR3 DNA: TGTGCCAGCTCATTGACGGCGAGGTACGAGCAGTACTTC

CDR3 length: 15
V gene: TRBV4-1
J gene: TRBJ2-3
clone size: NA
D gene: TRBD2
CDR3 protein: CASSVSGSRTDTQYF
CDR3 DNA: TGCGCCAGCAGCGTAAGCGGGAGTCGCACAGATACGCAGTATTTT

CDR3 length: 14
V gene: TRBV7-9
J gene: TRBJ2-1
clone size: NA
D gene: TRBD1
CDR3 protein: CASSLADRGGEQFF
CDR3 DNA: TGTGCCAGCAGCTTAGCGGACAGGGGTGGTGAGCAGTTCTTC

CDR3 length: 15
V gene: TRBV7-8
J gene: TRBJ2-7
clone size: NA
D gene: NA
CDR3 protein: CASSLRGPVSYEQYF
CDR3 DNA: TGTGCCAGCAGCTTAAGGGGTCCCGTCTCCTACGAGCAGTACTTC

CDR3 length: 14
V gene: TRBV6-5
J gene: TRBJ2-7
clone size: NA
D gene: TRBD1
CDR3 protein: CASRPRQGAYEQYF
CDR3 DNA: TGTGCCAGCAGGCCCAGACAGGGGGCCTACGAGCAGTACTTC

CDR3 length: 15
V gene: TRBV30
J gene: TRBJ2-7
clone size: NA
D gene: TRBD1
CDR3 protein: CAWSVWDRGTYEQYF
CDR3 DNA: TGTGCCTGGAGTGTATGGGACAGGGGAACCTACGAGCAGTACTTC

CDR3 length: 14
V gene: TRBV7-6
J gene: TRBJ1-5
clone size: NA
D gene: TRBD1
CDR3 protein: CASSSGTGNQPQHF
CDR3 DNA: TGTGCCAGCAGCTCCGGGACAGGCAATCAGCCCCAGCATTTT

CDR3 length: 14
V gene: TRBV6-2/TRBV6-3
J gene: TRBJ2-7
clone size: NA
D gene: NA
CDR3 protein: CASSYLAGSYEQYF
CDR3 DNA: TGTGCCAGCAGTTACTTAGCAGGGTCCTACGAGCAGTACTTC

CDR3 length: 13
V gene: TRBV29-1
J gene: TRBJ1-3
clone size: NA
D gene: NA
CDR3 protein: CSVVGPSGNTIYF
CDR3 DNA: TGCAGCGTTGTGGGGCCCTCTGGAAACACCATATATTTT

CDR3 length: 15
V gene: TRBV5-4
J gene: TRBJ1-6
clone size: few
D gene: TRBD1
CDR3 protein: CASSRGTGKGSPLHF
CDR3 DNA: TGTGCCAGCAGCCGGGGGACAGGGAAGGGTTCACCCCTCCACTTT

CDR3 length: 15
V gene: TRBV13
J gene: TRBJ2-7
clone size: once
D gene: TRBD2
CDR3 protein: CASSLALADPYEQYF
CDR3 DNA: TGTGCCAGCAGCTTAGCACTAGCGGACCCCTACGAGCAGTACTTC

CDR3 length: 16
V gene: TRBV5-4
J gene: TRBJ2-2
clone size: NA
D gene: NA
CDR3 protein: CASSSIGGPGGGELFF
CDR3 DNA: TGTGCCAGCAGCTCCATTGGGGGACCCGGGGGCGGGGAGCTGTTTTTT

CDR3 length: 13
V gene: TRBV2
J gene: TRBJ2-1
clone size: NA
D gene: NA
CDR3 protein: CARSRGGFNEQFF
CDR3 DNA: TGTGCCCGCTCTAGGGGCGGCTTCAATGAGCAGTTCTTC